The sequence of this TCR beta chain was determined in a study of graft-versus-host responses after intestinal transplantation. Study-level findings and limits: Recipient marrow contained GvH clones, some of which appeared first in ileum or blood. Early post-transplant HvG declines showed an association with peak circulating GvH clone levels.

Germline V gene lookup returns CDR1 PRHDT and CDR2 FYEKMQ (reference sequence). The V gene lost 5 bases and the J gene lost 2 bases, with 7 bases spanning the gap. The CDR3 contains 13 residues. Sequencing used immunoSEQ multiplex PCR; TCRdb keeps in-frame clones, though not all of them. Among about 84,000 clones listed, more than 85% were seen once. On this clone: Its specificity is not known.

The TCR comes from a human donor who was the organ donor for an intestinal transplant. The chain combines TRBV13 with TRBJ1-3; possible D gene TRBD1, 6 bases. The sequencing used unstimulated CD4+ T cells sorted from spleen or lymph node cells, collected before transplant. The CDR3 loop is CASSRQAGNTIYF. The CDR3 nucleotides read TGTGCCAGCAGCCGACAGGCTGGAAACACCATATATTTT. Complete variable domain (other parts from reference TRBV13 and TRBJ1-3): AAGVIQSPRHLIKEKRETATLKCYPIPRHDTVYWYQQGPGQDPQFLISFYEKMQSDKGSIPDRFSAQQFSDYHSELNMSSLELGDSALYFCASSRQAGNTIYFGEGSWLTVV.